This record concerns one TCR beta chain sequence. The antigen remains undetermined. Primers for the PCR totalled 60 Vbeta and 13 Jbeta. Some clones are missing from TCRdb's copy, which holds only in-frame ones; the method was immunoSEQ multiplex PCR. The table includes 150,000 to 200,000 clones, around 62% detected once. CDR1 is SNHLY, CDR2 FYNNEI, per germline. Trimming pared 7 bases from V and 3 bases from J, leaving 14 bases between. The length of the CDR3 is 14 residues. The data were taken from a study of cytomegalovirus exposure and HLA in healthy donors. Everyone who donated was a healthy bone marrow donor. Study-level findings and limits: A later examination showed that TCR association rates differed by HLA locus, with DRB1 most and HLA-C fewest. Among immune exposure information, only CMV serostatus was available. Researchers reported in a later analysis that a missense DCLRE1C variant was tied to TCR beta V- and J-gene trimming.

Material: PBMCs. The chain employs TRBV2 and TRBJ2-3; TRBD2 might be the D (6 bases). This TCR came from a man in his forties in good health and CMV-seronegative. This chain's CDR3 is CASMGGAETDTQYF. The CDR3 nucleotides are TGTGCCAGCATGGGGGGAGCGGAGACAGATACGCAGTATTTT.